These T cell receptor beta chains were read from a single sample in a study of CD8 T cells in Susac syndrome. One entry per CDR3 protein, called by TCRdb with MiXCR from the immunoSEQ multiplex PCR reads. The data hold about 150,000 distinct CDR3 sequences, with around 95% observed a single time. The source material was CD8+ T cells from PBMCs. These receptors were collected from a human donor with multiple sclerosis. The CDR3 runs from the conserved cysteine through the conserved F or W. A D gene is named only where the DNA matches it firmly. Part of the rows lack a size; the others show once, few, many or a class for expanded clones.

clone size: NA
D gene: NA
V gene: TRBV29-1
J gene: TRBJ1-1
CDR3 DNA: TGCAGCGTTGTGAATATGAACACTGAAGCTTTCTTT
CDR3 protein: CSVVNMNTEAFF

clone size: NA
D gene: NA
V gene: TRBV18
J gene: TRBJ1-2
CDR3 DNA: TGTGCCAGCTCACCGACGGATTATGGCTACACCTTC
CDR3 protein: CASSPTDYGYTF

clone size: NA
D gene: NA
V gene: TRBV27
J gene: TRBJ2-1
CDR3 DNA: TGTGCCAGCAGTCTCCAGAGCCCGACCAATGAGCAGTTCTTC
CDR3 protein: CASSLQSPTNEQFF

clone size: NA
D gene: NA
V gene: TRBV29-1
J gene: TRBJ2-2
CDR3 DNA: TGCAGCTGTCTGAGGACCGGGGAGCTGTTTTTT
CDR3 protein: CSCLRTGELFF

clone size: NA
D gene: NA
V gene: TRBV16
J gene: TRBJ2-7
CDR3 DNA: TGTGCCAGCAGCCAATCGGGCAGCCAAACTTACTACGAGCAGTACTTC
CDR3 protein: CASSQSGSQTYYEQYF

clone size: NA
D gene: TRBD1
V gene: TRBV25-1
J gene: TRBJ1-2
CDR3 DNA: TGTGCCAGCAGTGATACCAACAGGGGAGGGTTCTATGGCTACACCTTC
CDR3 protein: CASSDTNRGGFYGYTF

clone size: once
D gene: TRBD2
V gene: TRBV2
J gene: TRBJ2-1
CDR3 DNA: TGTGCCAGCAGGCCCGGGACTAGCGCGCGTGAGCAGTTCTTC
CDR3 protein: CASRPGTSAREQFF

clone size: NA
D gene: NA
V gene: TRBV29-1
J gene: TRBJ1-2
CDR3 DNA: TGCAGCGTTGAGCAGGGTGGCTATGGCTACACCTTC
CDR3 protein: CSVEQGGYGYTF

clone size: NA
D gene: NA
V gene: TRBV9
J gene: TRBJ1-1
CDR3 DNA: TGTGCCAGCAGCGAACAACCCGATGTCACTGAAGCTTTCTTT
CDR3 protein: CASSEQPDVTEAFF

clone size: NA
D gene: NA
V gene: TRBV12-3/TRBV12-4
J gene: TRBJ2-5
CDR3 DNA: TGTGCCAGCAGTCCTGACAGAAACCAAGAGACCCAGTACTTC
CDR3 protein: CASSPDRNQETQYF

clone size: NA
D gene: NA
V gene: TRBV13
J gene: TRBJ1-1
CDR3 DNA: TGTGCCAGCAGCTTACCCCGGGACCTAGAACCTGAAGCTTTCTTT
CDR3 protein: CASSLPRDLEPEAFF

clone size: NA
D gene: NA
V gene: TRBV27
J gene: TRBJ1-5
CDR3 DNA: TGTGCCAGCAGTTTGACGGGAAACAATCAGCCCCAGCATTTT
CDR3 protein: CASSLTGNNQPQHF

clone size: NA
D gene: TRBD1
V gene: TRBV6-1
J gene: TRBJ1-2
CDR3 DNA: TGTGCCAGCAGTCCCCGTCCCGACAGGGGGTATGGCTACACCTTC
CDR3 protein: CASSPRPDRGYGYTF

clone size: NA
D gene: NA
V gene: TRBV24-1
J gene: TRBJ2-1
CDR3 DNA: TGTGCCACCAGTGATTTCGGCAATGAGCAGTTCTTC
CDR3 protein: CATSDFGNEQFF

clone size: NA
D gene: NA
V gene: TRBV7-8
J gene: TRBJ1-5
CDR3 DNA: TGTGCCAGCAGCTTTTGGGGGGCAGATCAGCCCCAGCATTTT
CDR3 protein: CASSFWGADQPQHF

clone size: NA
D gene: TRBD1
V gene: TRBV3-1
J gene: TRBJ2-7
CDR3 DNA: TGTGCCAGCAGCGGACAGGGTGACGAGCAGTACTTC
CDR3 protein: CASSGQGDEQYF

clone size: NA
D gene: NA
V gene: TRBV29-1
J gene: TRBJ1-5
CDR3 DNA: TGCAGCGTTGGGGCTTTGAGGGGGAATCAGCCCCAGCATTTT
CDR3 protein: CSVGALRGNQPQHF

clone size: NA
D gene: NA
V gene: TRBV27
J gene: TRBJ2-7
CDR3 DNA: TGTGCCAGCAGTTTAGGGGCCCCACTGTACGAGCAGTACTTC
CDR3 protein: CASSLGAPLYEQYF

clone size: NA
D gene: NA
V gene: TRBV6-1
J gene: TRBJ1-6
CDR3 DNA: TGTGCCAGCAGTGACGACAGCCGCTCCTATAATTCACCCCTCCACTTT
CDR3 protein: CASSDDSRSYNSPLHF

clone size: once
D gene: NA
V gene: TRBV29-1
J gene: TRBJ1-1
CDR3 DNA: TGCAGCGTGTGGGGACGCCCTGAAGCTTTCTTT
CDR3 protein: CSVWGRPEAFF

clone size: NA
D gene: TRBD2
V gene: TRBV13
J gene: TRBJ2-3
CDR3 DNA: TGTGCCAGCAGCTTAGCGACTAGCGGGGAGTTGGGGGATACGCAGTATTTT
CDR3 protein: CASSLATSGELGDTQYF

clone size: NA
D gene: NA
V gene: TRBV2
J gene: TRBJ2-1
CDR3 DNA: TGTGCCGGCACCGCCGGGACAACCAACAATGAGCAGTTCTTC
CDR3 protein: CAGTAGTTNNEQFF

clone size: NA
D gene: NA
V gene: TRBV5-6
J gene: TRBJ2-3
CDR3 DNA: TGTGCCAGCAGTTGGCCCGGGACCGAATCGGATACGCAGTATTTT
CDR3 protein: CASSWPGTESDTQYF

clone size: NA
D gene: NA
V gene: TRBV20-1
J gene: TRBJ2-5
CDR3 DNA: TGCAGTGCTAGTCTGGGACTCCCAGAGACCCAGTACTTC
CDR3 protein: CSASLGLPETQYF

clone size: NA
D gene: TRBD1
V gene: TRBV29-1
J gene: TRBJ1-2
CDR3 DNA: TGCAGCGTTGATGGGACAGGCCACATACGGTATGGCTACACCTTC
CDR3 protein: CSVDGTGHIRYGYTF

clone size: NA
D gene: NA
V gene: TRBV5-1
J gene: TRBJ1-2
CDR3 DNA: TGCGCCAGCAGTTCCGGGGACGGGGATCGGGGCTACACCTTC
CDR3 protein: CASSSGDGDRGYTF

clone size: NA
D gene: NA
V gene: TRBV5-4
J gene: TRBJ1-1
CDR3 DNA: TGTGCCAGCAGCTTCGACCGGAACACTGAAGCTTTCTTT
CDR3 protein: CASSFDRNTEAFF

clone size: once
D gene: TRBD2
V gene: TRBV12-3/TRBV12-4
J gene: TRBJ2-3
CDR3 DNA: TGTGCCAGCGCCTCCGGGACTAGCGGCACAGATACGCAGTATTTT
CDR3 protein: CASASGTSGTDTQYF

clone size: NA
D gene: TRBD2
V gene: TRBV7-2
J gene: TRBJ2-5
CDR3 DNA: TGTGCCAGCACCATAGCGGGGGGGCTCCAAGAGACCCAGTACTTC
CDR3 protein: CASTIAGGLQETQYF

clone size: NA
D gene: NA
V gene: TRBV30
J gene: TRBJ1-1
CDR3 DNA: TGTGCCTGGGGACGACAGAACACTGAAGCTTTCTTT
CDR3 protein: CAWGRQNTEAFF

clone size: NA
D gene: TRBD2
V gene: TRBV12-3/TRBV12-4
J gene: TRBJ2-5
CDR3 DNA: TGTGCCAGCAGCTTGAGACTAGCGGGGCTACAAGAGACCCAGTACTTC
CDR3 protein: CASSLRLAGLQETQYF

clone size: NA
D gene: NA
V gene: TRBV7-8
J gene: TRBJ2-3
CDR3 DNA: TGTGCCAGCAGCTTTGAGGCTCCAGAGATCGATACGCAGTATTTT
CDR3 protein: CASSFEAPEIDTQYF

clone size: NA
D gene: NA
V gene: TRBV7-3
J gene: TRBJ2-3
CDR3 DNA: TGTGCCAGCAGCTTAACGGGTTCACCCGCAGATACGCAGTATTTT
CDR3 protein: CASSLTGSPADTQYF

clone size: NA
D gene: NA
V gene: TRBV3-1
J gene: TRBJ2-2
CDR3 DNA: TGTGCCAGCAGCCAAGATTCAGGGGCCACCGGGGAGCTGTTTTTT
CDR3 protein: CASSQDSGATGELFF